The 13 T cell receptor beta chains below were found in one sample sequenced in a study of T cells after yellow fever vaccination. TCRdb recomputed calls from the 5' RACE reads with MiXCR, one row per CDR3 protein. The sample includes around 11,000 distinct CDR3 sequences, around 5.2% seen only once; the top ten take roughly 1.5%. This material consisted of PBMCs, either bulk or a sorted T-cell subset (CD4+, CD8+, memory, or dextramer-sorted; not recorded which), taken roughly 15 days after the first yellow fever vaccination. The receptors were gathered from a man in his late teens or twenties who received the YFV17D yellow fever vaccine.

This clonotype appeared many times. The chain links TRBV30 to TRBJ2-2; possible D gene TRBD1, 6 bases. This CDR3 region has 13 residues. In germline, CDR1 is GTSNPN, CDR2 SVGIG (reference sequence). Trimming removed 7 bases from V and 1 base from J, with 10 bases in between. As DNA, the CDR3 is TGTGCCTCCCCGACAGGGAACACCGGGGAGCTGTTTTTT. Protein: CASPTGNTGELFF.

Many counts were recorded for this clonotype. The chain combines TRBV19 with TRBJ2-5, with D possibly TRBD2 on 5 matching bases. Germline V gene sequence: CDR1 LNHDA, CDR2 SQIVND (reference sequence). V lost 5 bases, J lost 4 bases, and 11 bases lay in between. The CDR3 is 13 amino acids. CDR3 sequence (DNA): TGTGCCAGTAGTCCTCAAGAGGGAGAGACCCAGTACTTC. Amino acid sequence: CASSPQEGETQYF.

This clonotype has ten or more counts. The chain is built from TRBV12-3 or TRBV12-4 and TRBJ2-1, with D uncertain. The ends were cut back, 6 bases at V and 1 base at J, with 10 bases in the middle. The CDR3 covers 14 residues. Here the CDR3 reads CASSRDISYNEQFF. The CDR3 bases are TGTGCCAGCAGCCGCGACATTTCCTACAATGAGCAGTTCTTC.

This clonotype showed up many times. Here the CDR3 reads CASSLASGGLYEQYV. CDR3 nucleotide sequence: TGCGCCAGCAGCTTGGCTAGCGGGGGGTTATACGAGCAGTACGTC. The chain recombines TRBV5-1 with TRBJ2-7; TRBD2 matches at 11 bases. V dropped 0 bases and J dropped 4; count of bases not matched to a gene: 3. Germline CDR1 reads SGHRS; CDR2 reads YFSETQ. CDR3 length: 15 amino acids.

In its sample, this clonotype ranks as medium-sized (0.01 to 0.1%). CDR3 amino acids: CSASDRLTQETQYF. The CDR3 DNA follows: TGCAGTGCTAGTGATAGGCTTACCCAAGAGACCCAGTACTTC. This chain connects TRBV20-1 to TRBJ2-5; no clear D. The CDR3 length is 14 residues. V lost 3 bases and J 1 base, leaving 12 bases between the germline ends. CDR1 is DFQATT, CDR2 SNEGSKA, per germline (reference sequence).

This clonotype showed up many times. The V gene is TRBV5-1, the J gene TRBJ1-1, with TRBD1 matching over 7 bases. V trimming: 4 bases; J trimming: 11 bases; junction bases outside the gene matches: 5. Germline V gene lookup returns CDR1 SGHRS and CDR2 YFSETQ. This CDR3 comprises 11 residues. Here the CDR3 reads CASSLGQAAFF. The CDR3 coding sequence is TGCGCCAGCAGCCTAGGACAGGCGGCTTTCTTT. Full variable domain (outside the CDR3, taken from reference TRBV5-1 and TRBJ1-1): KAGVTQTPRYLIKTRGQQVTLSCSPISGHRSVSWYQQTPGQGLQFLFEYFSETQRNKGNFPGRFSGRQFSNSRSEMNVSTLELGDSALYLCASSLGQAAFFGQGTRLTVV.

There are many counts of this clonotype. This chain joins TRBV24-1 and TRBJ1-5, with a tentative D call TRBD1 (5 bases). V was trimmed by 6 bases and J by 7 bases, leaving 15 bases between them. This CDR3 spans 14 amino acids. Germline CDR1 is KGHDR and CDR2 is SFDVKD. The CDR3 DNA follows: TGTGCCACCAGTAGTCCGGGACTCGGGCAGCCCCAGCATTTT. Protein product: CATSSPGLGQPQHF.

In its sample, this clonotype ranks as medium-sized. The gene calls are TRBV4-2 and TRBJ2-5; D remains unclear. Germline CDR1 is LGHNA and CDR2 is YNFKEQ. V was shortened by 1 base and J by 5 bases, with 8 bases between the two germline ends. This CDR3 spans 13 amino acids. The CDR3 sequence: CASSQVVQETQYF. CDR3 DNA sequence: TGTGCCAGCAGCCAAGTGGTGCAGGAGACCCAGTACTTC.

By sample share, this clonotype is medium-sized. V is TRBV12-3 or TRBV12-4 and J is TRBJ2-1; D gene unclear. V dropped 1 base and J dropped 7 bases, with 5 bases sitting between them. The CDR3 sequence is 12 residues long. This CDR3 is CASSLGGNEQFF. The CDR3 DNA reads TGTGCCAGCAGTTTAGGGGGTAATGAGCAGTTCTTC.

The chain is built from TRBV27 and TRBJ1-6, with TRBD1 matching over 7 bases. V was clipped by 4 bases and J by 4 bases; unmatched bases: 10. This CDR3 is 17 amino acids long. Germline CDR1 reads MNHEY; CDR2 reads SMNVEV (reference sequence). CDR3 sequence: CASSSVLNRGYNSPLHF. In nucleotides, the CDR3 is TGTGCCAGCAGTTCCGTGCTAAACAGGGGTTATAATTCACCCCTCCACTTT.

This clonotype has only a few counts. J is TRBJ2-2 and V is TRBV20-1, with 7 bases identical to TRBD1. CDR1 DFQATT and CDR2 SNEGSKA come from the germline V gene (reference sequence). Losses at the gene ends were 2 bases for V and 5 bases for J; bases not matched to a gene: 11. The CDR3 covers 16 residues. The CDR3 here is CSARSTDRDETGELFF. CDR3 in DNA: TGCAGTGCTAGATCAACCGACAGGGATGAGACCGGGGAGCTGTTTTTT.

The chain couples TRBV10-3 to TRBJ2-5, with a tentative D call TRBD1 (6 bases). The CDR3 loop spans 12 amino acids. Looked up from germline, CDR1 is ENHRY and CDR2 is SYGVKD. The V end lost 3 bases, the J end lost 4 bases, and 6 bases lay between the germline ends. CDR3 in amino acids: CAISDRGETQYF. The CDR3 DNA follows: TGTGCCATCAGTGACAGGGGAGAGACCCAGTACTTC.

By sample fraction, this clonotype is medium-sized (0.01 to 0.1%). The chain employs TRBV3-1 and TRBJ1-1, with a possible D match to TRBD1 (6 bases). CDR1 LGHDT and CDR2 YNNKEL come from the germline V gene (reference sequence). V dropped 5 bases and J dropped 6 bases, with 10 bases sitting between them. The CDR3 totals 12 residues. As DNA, the CDR3 is TGTGCCAGCAGCAGGGGGAGTGCTGAAGCTTTCTTT. This gives the protein CASSRGSAEAFF.